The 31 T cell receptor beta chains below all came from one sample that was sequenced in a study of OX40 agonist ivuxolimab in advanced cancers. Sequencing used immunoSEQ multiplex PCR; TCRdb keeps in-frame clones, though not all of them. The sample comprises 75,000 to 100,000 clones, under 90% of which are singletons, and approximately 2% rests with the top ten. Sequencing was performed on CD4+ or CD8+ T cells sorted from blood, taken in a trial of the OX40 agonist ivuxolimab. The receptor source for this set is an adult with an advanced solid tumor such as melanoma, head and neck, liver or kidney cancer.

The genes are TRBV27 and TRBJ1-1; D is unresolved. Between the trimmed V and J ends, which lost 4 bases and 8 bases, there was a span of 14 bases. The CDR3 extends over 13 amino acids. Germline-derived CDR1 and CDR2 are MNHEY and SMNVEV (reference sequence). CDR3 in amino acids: CASSSDRTLEAFF. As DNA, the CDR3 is TGTGCCAGCAGTTCCGATCGAACACTAGAAGCTTTCTTT.

The CDR3 DNA follows: TGTGCCAGCAGCCGCGGACAGGGGAGCGCTGAAGCTTTCTTT. Residues: CASSRGQGSAEAFF. The J gene is TRBJ1-1, the V gene TRBV6-5; 9 nucleotides align to TRBD1. The junction had 8 bases not matched to a gene; V was cut back by 6 bases and J by 6 bases. The CDR3 spans 14 residues. Germline assignment: CDR1 MNHEY and CDR2 SVGAGI.

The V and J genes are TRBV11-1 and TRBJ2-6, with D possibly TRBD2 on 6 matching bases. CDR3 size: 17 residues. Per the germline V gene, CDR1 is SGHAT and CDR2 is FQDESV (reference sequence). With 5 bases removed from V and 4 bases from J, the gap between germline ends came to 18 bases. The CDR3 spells CASSPRGGTSGANVLTF. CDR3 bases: TGTGCCAGCAGCCCCAGAGGAGGGACCTCCGGGGCCAACGTCCTGACTTTC.

The CDR3: CASSRLSGTFSYNEQFF. CDR3 bases: TGTGCCAGCAGCCGCCTTAGCGGGACATTCTCCTACAATGAGCAGTTCTTC. The chain combines TRBV5-6 with TRBJ2-1; 8 bases match TRBD2. Germline lookup yields CDR1 SGHDT and CDR2 YYEEEE. This CDR3 is built from 17 residues. Trimming cost V 4 bases and J 0 bases; bases outside gene matches: 9.

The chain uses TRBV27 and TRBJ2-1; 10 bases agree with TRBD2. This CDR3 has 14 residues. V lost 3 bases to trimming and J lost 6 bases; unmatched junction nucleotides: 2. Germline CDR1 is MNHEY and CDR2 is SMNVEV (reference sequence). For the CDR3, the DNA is TGTGCCAGCAGTTTTCAGCGGGAGGGCAATGAGCAGTTCTTC. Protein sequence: CASSFQREGNEQFF.

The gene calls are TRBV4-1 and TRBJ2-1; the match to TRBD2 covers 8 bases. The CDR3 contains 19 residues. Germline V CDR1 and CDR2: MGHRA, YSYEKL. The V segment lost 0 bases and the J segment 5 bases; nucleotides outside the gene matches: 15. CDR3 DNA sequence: TGCGCCAGCAGCCAAGACCCAACTGCCGGACTAGCTGGAAACAATGAGCAGTTCTTC. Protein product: CASSQDPTAGLAGNNEQFF.

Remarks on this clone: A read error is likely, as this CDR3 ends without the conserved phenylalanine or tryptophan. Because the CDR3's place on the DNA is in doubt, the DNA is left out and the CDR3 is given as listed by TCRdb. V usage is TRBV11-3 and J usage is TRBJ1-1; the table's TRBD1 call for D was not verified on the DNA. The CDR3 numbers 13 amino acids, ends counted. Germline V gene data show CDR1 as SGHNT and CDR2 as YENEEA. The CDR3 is CASSLDLAGRVLE.

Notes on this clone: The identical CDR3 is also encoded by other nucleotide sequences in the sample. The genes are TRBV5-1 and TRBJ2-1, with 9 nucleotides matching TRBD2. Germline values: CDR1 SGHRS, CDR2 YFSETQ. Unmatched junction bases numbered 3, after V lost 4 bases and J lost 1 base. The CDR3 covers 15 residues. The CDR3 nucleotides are TGCGCCAGCAGCCTAACTAGCGGGTCCTACAATGAGCAGTTCTTC. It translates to CASSLTSGSYNEQFF. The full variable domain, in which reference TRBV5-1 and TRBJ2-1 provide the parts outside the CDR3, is KAGVTQTPRYLIKTRGQQVTLSCSPISGHRSVSWYQQTPGQGLQFLFEYFSETQRNKGNFPGRFSGRQFSNSRSEMNVSTLELGDSALYLCASSLTSGSYNEQFFGPGTRLTVL.

In DNA form, the CDR3 reads TGTGCCAGCGGCCGCCCATTGAGCTCTGGGGCCAACGTCCTGACTTTC. It translates to CASGRPLSSGANVLTF. V is TRBV5-8 and J is TRBJ2-6; D is ambiguous. Looked up from germline, CDR1 is SGHTS and CDR2 is YDEGEE. The V gene lost 7 bases and the J gene lost 0 bases, with 14 bases spanning the gap. This CDR3 has 16 amino acids.

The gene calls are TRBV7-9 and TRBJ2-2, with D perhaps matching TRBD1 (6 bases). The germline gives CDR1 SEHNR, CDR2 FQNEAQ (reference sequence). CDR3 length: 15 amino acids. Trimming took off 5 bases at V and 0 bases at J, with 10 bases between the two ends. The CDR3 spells CASSQRQANTGELFF. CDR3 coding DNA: TGTGCCAGCAGCCAGAGACAGGCGAACACCGGGGAGCTGTTTTTT.

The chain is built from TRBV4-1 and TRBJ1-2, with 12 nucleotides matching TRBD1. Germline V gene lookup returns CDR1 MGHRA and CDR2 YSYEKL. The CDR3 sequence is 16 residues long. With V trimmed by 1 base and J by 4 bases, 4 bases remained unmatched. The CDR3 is CASSQAGTGGSYGYTF. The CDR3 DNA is TGCGCCAGCAGCCAAGCAGGGACAGGGGGCTCCTATGGCTACACCTTC.

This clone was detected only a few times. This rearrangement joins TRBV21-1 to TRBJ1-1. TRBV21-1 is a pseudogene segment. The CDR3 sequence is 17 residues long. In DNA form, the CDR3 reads TGTGCCAGCAGCAAAGGTGGGACCATTCAGGGTGACACTGAAGCTTTCTTT. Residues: CASSKGGTIQGDTEAFF.

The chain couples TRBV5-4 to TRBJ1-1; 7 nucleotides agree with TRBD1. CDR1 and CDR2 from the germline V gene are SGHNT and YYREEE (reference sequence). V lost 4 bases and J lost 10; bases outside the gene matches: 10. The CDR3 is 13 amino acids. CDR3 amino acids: CASSIKGQSGAFF. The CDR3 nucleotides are TGTGCCAGCAGCATTAAGGGACAGTCTGGAGCTTTCTTT. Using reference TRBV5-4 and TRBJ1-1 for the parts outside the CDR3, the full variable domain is ETGVTQSPTHLIKTRGQQVTLRCSSQSGHNTVSWYQQALGQGPQFIFQYYREEENGRGNFPPRFSGLQFPNYSSELNVNALELDDSALYLCASSIKGQSGAFFGQGTRLTVV.

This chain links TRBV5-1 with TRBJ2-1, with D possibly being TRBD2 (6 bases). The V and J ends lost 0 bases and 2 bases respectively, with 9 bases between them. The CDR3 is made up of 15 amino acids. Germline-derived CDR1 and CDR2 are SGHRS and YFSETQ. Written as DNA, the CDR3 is TGCGCCAGCAGCTTGGGCGGGGACGCCTACAATGAGCAGTTCTTC. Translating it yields CASSLGGDAYNEQFF.

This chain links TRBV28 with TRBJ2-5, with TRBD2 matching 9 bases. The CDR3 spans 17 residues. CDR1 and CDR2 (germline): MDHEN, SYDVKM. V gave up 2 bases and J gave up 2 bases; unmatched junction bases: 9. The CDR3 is CASSLGSGSSEQETQYF. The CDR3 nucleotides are TGTGCCAGCAGTTTAGGTAGCGGGAGCTCGGAACAAGAGACCCAGTACTTC. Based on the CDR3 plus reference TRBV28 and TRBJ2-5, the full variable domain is DVKVTQSSRYLVKRTGEKVFLECVQDMDHENMFWYRQDPGLGLRLIYFSYDVKMKEKGDIPEGYSVSREKKERFSLILESASTNQTSMYLCASSLGSGSSEQETQYFGPGTRLLVL.

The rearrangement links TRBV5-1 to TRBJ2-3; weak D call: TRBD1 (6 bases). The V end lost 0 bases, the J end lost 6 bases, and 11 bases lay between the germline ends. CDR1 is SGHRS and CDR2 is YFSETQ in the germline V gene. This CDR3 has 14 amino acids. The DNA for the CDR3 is TGCGCCAGCAGCTTGGCACAGGGCGAGGATACGCAGTATTTT. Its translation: CASSLAQGEDTQYF.

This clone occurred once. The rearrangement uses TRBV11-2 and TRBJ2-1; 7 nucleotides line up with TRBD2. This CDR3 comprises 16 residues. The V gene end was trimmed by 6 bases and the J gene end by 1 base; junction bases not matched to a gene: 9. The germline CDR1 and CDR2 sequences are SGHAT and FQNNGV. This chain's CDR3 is CASSLIAGPSYNEQFF. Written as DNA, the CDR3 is TGTGCCAGCAGTTTGATAGCGGGTCCTTCCTACAATGAGCAGTTCTTC.

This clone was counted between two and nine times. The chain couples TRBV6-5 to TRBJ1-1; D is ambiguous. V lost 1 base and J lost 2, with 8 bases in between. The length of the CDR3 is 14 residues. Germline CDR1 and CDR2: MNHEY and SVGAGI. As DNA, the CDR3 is TGTGCCAGCAGTTACTATAACGGAAACACTGAAGCTTTCTTT. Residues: CASSYYNGNTEAFF.

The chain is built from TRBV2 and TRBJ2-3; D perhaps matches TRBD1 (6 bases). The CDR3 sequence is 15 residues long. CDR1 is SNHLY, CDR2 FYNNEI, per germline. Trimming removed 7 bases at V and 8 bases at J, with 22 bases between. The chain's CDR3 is CASKPLPVTGGTQYF. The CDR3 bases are TGTGCCAGCAAGCCCCTTCCAGTGACAGGTGGTACGCAGTATTTT.

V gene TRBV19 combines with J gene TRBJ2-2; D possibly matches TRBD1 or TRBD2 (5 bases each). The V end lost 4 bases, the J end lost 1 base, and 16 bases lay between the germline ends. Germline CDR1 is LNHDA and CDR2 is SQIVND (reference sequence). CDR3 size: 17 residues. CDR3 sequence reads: CASSTRPGRQNTGELFF. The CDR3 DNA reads TGTGCCAGTAGTACTCGACCGGGACGGCAGAACACCGGGGAGCTGTTTTTT.

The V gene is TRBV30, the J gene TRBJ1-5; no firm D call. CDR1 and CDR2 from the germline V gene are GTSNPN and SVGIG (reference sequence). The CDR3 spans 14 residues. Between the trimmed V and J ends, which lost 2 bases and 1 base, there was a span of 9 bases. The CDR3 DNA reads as TGTGCCTGGAGTCTAAGTGGGAGCAATCAGCCCCAGCATTTT. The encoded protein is CAWSLSGSNQPQHF.

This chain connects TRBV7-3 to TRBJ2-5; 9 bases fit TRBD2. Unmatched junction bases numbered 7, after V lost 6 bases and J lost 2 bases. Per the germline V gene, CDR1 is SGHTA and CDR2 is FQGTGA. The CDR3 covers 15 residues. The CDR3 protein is CASSPSSGNQETQYF. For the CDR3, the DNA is TGTGCCAGCAGTCCTTCTAGCGGGAATCAAGAGACCCAGTACTTC.

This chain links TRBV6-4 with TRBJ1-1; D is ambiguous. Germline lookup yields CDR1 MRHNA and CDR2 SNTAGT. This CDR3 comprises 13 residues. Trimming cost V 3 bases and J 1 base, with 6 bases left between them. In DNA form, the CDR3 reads TGTGCCAGCAGTGAGAGCGAGAACACTGAAGCTTTCTTT. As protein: CASSESENTEAFF.

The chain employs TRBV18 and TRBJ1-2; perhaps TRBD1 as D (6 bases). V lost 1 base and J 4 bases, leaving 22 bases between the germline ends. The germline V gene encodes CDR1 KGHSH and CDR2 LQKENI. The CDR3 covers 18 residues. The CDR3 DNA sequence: TGTGCCAGCTCACCACGGGGAGAGTCTGGGGGGCATGGCTATGGCTACACCTTC. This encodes CASSPRGESGGHGYGYTF.

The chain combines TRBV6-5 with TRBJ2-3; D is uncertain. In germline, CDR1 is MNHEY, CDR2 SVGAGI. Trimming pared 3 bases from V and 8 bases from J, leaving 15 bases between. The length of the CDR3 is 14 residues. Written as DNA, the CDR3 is TGTGCCAGCAGTTATGACATCACAGAGCGTACGCAGTATTTT. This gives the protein CASSYDITERTQYF.

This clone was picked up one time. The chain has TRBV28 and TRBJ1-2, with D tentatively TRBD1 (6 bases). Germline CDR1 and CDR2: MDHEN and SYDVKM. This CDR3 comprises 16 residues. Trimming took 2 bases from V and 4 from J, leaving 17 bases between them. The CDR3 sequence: CASSLIPGAAGYGYTF. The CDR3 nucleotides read TGTGCCAGCAGTTTAATTCCAGGGGCAGCGGGCTATGGCTACACCTTC.

As DNA, the CDR3 is TGTGCCAGCGCTTACGGCACAGATACGCAGTATTTT. This sequence encodes CASAYGTDTQYF. The rearrangement uses TRBV2 and TRBJ2-3; no definite D call. Trimming shortened V by 8 bases and J by 1 base, and 7 bases separated the two germline ends. The CDR3 consists of 12 residues. Germline CDR1 and CDR2: SNHLY and FYNNEI.

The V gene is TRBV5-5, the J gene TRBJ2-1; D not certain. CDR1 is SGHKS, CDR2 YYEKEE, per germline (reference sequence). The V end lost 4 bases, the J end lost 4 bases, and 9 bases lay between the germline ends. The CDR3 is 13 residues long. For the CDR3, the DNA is TGTGCCAGCAGCCGCACTCTATACAATGAGCAGTTCTTC. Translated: CASSRTLYNEQFF.

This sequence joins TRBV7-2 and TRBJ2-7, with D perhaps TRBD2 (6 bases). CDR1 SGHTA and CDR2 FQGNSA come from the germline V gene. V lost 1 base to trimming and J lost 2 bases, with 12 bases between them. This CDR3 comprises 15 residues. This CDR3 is CASSLGASGPYEQYF. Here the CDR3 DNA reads TGTGCCAGCAGCTTAGGCGCGAGCGGGCCCTACGAGCAGTACTTC.

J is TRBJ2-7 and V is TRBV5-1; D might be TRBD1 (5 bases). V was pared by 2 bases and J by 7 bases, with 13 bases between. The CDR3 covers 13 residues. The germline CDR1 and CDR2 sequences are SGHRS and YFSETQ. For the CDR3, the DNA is TGCGCCAGCAGCTTTCAAGGGGCTGCGGAGCAGTACTTC. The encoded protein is CASSFQGAAEQYF.

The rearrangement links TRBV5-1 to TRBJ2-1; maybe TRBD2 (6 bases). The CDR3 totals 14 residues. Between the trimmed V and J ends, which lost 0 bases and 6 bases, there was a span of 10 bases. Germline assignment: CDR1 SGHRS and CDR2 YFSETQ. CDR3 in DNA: TGCGCCAGCAGCTTGGTGGAGGGAGGCAATGAGCAGTTCTTC. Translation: CASSLVEGGNEQFF.